This TCR beta chain was recorded in a study of glioma-infiltrating T cells. Study findings and constraints: Very few CDR3 sequences were shared between tissue and blood. Gliomas, especially low-grade, showed above-expected tissue-blood divergence; non-neoplastic patients showed below.

The iRepertoire nested amplicon-rescue multiplex PCR amplified TCR alpha and beta CDR3s from RNA. Input was 100-400 ng of tissue mRNA or PBMC total RNA. TCRdb used MiXCR to reprocess the multiplex PCR reads, holding one entry per CDR3 protein. The sample contains tens of thousands of distinct CDR3 sequences, about 25% of which appear only once. Comment on this clonotype: What it binds is not known.

This CDR3 has 15 amino acids. The junction had 3 bases not matched to a gene; V was cut back by 1 base and J by 2 bases. Per germline, CDR1 SQVTM and CDR2 ANQGSEA. J is TRBJ2-7 and V is TRBV29-1; 12 bases line up with TRBD2. The clonotype was recovered from a human donor with low-grade glioma or glioblastoma, undergoing nonglioma brain surgery, or in good health (not recorded which). Sequenced sample: glioma tissue, nonneoplastic brain tissue, or PBMCs (not recorded which). The chain's CDR3 is CSVEGGLAGAYEQYF. The DNA for the CDR3 is TGCAGCGTTGAAGGGGGACTAGCGGGCGCCTACGAGCAGTACTTC.